In this sample, the clone carrying this T cell receptor (beta chain) turned up a few times. Antigen specificity is unknown. These data originate in a study of cytomegalovirus exposure and HLA in healthy donors. Across the whole study: The study's early data release held roughly 91 million unique TCRs from HLA-typed donors.

The study's findings and limits: Usually a TCR sequence was rare, but some public TCRs were found in many donors. V- and J-gene trimming in TCR beta was tied to a missense DCLRE1C variant by an analysis performed later.

V lost 5 bases and J lost 5, with 13 bases in between. CDR1 and CDR2 from the germline V gene are MNHNS and SASEGT. CDR3 length: 15 residues. PCR was performed using 60 Vbeta and 13 Jbeta primers. The method was immunoSEQ multiplex PCR; TCRdb's version includes in-frame clones alone and lacks a portion of them. Among about 230,000 clones listed, about 80% were seen once. Sequencing used PBMCs. The receptor's source is a woman in her forties in good health and CMV-seronegative. J is TRBJ1-6 and V is TRBV6-1; weak D call: TRBD1 (5 bases). The DNA of the CDR3 is TGTGCCAGCAGTCGGGGGGGTTCGAATAATTCACCCCTCCACTTT. Translated, it gives CASSRGGSNNSPLHF.